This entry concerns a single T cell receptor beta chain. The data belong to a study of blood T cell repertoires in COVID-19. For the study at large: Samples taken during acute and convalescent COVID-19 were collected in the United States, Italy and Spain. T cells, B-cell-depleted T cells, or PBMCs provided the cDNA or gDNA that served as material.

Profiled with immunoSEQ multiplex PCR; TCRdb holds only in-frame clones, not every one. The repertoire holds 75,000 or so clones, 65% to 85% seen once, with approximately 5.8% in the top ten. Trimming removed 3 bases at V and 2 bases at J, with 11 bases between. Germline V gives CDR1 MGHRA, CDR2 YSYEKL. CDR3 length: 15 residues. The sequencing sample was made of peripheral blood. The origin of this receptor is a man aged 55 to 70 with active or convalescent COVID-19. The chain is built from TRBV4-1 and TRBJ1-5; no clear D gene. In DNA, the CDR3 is TGCGCCAGCAGCCACAACGTGAGGGGCAATCAGCCCCAGCATTTT. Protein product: CASSHNVRGNQPQHF.